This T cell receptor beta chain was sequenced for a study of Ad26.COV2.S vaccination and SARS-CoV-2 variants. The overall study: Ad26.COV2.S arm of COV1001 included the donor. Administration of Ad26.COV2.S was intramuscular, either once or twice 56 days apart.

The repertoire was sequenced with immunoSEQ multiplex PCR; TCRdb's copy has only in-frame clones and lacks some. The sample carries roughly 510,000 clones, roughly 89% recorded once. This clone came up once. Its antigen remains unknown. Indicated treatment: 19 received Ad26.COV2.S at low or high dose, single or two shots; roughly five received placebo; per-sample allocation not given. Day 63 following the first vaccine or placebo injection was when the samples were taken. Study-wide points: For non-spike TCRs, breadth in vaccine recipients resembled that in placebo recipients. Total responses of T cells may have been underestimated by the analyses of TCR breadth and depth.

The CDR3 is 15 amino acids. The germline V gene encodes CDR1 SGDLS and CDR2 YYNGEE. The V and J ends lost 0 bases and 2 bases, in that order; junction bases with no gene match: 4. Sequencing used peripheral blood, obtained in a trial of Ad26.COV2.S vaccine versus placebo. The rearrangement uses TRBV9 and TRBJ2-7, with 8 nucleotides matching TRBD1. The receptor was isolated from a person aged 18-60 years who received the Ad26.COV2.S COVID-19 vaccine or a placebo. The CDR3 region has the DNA TGTGCCAGCAGCGTAGAAGGACAGGGTGCCTACGAGCAGTACTTC. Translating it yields CASSVEGQGAYEQYF.